This TCR beta chain was sequenced for a study of Graves' ophthalmopathy and Graves' hyperthyroidism. Regarding the study as a whole: Researchers report that a 13-signature model separated ophthalmopathy from stable hyperthyroidism, posting 87.88% sensitivity and roughly 81% specificity.

Germline assignment: CDR1 PRHDT and CDR2 FYEKMQ (reference sequence). The V and J ends lost 2 bases and 6 bases respectively, with 11 bases between them. This CDR3 contains 13 residues. Using RNA transcripts, the TCR beta CDR3 regions were amplified. Amplification began with first-round RT-PCR using HTBI primers, then second-round multiplex PCR was performed. One entry per CDR3 protein results from TCRdb running MiXCR on the multiplex PCR reads. The sample has more than 1,000,000 distinct CDR3 sequences; 36% are singletons. Regarding this clonotype: As yet, its antigen is unknown.

No donor had other autoimmune disease, uncontrolled infection, pregnancy or lactation. Sequenced material: peripheral blood or thyroid tissue (not recorded which). The chain recombines TRBV13 with TRBJ2-7; tentative D call: TRBD2 (7 bases). The TCR originated in an adult man with Graves' hyperthyroidism. Here the CDR3 reads CASSLFGGLEQYF. Here the CDR3 DNA reads TGTGCCAGCAGCTTATTCGGGGGGCTCGAGCAGTACTTC.